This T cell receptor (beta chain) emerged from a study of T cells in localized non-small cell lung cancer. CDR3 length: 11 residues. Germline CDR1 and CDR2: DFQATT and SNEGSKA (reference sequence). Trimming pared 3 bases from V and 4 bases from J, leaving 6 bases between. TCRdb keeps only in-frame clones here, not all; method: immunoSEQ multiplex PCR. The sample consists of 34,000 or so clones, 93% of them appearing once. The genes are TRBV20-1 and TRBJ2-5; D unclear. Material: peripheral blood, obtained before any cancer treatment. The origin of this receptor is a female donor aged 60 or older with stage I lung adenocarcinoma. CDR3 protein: CSARVGETQYF. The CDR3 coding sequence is TGCAGTGCTAGGGTGGGAGAGACCCAGTACTTC.